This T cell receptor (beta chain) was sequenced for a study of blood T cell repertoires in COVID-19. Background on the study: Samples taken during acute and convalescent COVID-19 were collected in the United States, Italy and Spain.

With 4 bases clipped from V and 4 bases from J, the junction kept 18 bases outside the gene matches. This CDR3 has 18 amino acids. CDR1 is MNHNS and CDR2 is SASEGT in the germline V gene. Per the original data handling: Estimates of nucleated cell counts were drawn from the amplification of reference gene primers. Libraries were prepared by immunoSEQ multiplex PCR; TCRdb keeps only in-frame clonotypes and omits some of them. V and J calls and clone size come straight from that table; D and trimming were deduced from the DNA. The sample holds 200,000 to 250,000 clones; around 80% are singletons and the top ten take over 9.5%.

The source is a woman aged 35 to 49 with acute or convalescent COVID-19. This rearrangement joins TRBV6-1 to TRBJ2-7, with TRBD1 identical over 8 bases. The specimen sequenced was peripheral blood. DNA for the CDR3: TGTGCCAGCAGTGCTCTTTTAAGCGGACAGGGCCTTCTTTACGAGCAGTACTTC. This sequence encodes CASSALLSGQGLLYEQYF.